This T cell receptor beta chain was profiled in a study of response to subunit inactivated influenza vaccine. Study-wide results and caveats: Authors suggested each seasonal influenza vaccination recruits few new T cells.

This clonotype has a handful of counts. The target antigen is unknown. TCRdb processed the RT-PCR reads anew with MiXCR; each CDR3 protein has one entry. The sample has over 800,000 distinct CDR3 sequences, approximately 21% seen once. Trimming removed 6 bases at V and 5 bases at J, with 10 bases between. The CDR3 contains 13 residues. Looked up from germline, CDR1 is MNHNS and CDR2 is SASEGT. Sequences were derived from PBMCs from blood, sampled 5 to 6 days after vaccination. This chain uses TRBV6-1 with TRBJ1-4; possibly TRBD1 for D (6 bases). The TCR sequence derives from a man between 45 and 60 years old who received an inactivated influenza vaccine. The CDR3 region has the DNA TGTGCCAGCAGGGGGGGCCTGAATGAAAAACTGTTTTTT. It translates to CASRGGLNEKLFF.